This record looks at one TCR beta chain sequence and its context. V was trimmed by 0 bases and J by 4 bases, leaving 7 bases between them. The CDR3 runs to 14 residues. Looked up from germline, CDR1 is SGDLS and CDR2 is YYNGEE. These data belong to a study of blood T cell repertoires in COVID-19. Original processing notes: Estimation of nucleated cell counts was performed using reference gene primer amplification. Profiled with immunoSEQ multiplex PCR; TCRdb holds only in-frame clones, not every one. Clonal size and the V and J genes are those of that table, whereas D and trimming came from the DNA. Here the sample spans around 250,000 clones, 89% being singletons.

The origin of this receptor is a woman in her thirties or forties who had recovered from COVID-19. V usage is TRBV9 and J usage is TRBJ2-2, with a weak D call TRBD2 (5 bases). Material: peripheral blood. This CDR3 is CASSVGAGTGELFF. The CDR3 DNA reads TGTGCCAGCAGCGTAGGGGCGGGCACCGGGGAGCTGTTTTTT.